The source of this T cell receptor (beta chain) is a study of PD-1 blockade in classical Hodgkin lymphoma. General study points: By C4D1, CD4+ diversity increased significantly, especially in complete responders. Before treatment, complete responders showed about the same diversity as newly diagnosed patients.

Trimming stripped 3 bases from V and 0 bases from J, with 20 bases between. Germline V gene sequence: CDR1 MNHNS, CDR2 SASEGT. The CDR3 spans 18 residues. All patients experienced relapse after autologous stem cell transplantation, and brentuximab vedotin exposure was variable. About this clone: Its target is not known.

Sequenced by immunoSEQ multiplex PCR; TCRdb stores in-frame clones only, minus some. The sample lists 90,000 or so clones, 80% to 95% occurring once. Here the sequenced sample was peripheral blood mononuclear cells (PBMCs), taken before the second cycle of nivolumab. The V call is TRBV6-1, the J call TRBJ1-2, with D possibly being TRBD1 (6 bases). The receptor was isolated from a human donor with classical Hodgkin lymphoma. CDR3 coding DNA: TGTGCCAGCAGTGATAGTGGCAGGGGCATACTAGCTAACTATGGCTACACCTTC. It is translated as CASSDSGRGILANYGYTF.